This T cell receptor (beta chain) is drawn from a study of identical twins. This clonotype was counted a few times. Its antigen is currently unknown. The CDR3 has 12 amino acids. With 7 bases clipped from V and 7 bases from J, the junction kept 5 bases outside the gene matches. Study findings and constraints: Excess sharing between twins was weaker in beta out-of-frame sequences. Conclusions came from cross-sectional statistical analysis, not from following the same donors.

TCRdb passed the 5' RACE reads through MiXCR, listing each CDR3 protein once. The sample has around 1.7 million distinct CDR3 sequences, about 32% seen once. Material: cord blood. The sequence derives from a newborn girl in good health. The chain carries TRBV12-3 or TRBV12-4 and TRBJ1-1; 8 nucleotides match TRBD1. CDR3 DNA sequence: TGTGCCAGCACCCAGGGACAGGATGAAGCTTTCTTT. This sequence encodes CASTQGQDEAFF.